Listed below are T cell receptor beta chains from one sample, sequenced in a study of neoadjuvant nivolumab and ipilimumab in lung cancer. The protocol was immunoSEQ multiplex PCR, while the TCRdb copy is restricted to in-frame clones and leaves out a portion. There are about 23,000 clones in the sample; under 90% occur only once, and more than 20% lies in the top ten. The sample consisted of peripheral blood, taken before neoadjuvant nivolumab, alone or with ipilimumab. The receptors originated from an adult with non-small cell lung cancer. Both conserved end residues are part of each CDR3. Fields, in order: V gene, J gene, D gene, CDR3 protein, CDR3 DNA. A D gene is named only where the DNA matches it firmly.

TRBV5-1	TRBJ2-1	NA	CASSPRGRNYNEQFF	TGCGCCAGCAGCCCCCGCGGGCGAAACTACAATGAGCAGTTCTTC
TRBV5-1	TRBJ1-5	NA	CASSPDSFSNQPQHF	TGCGCCAGCAGCCCGGACAGCTTTAGCAATCAGCCCCAGCATTTT
TRBV5-6	TRBJ2-3	NA	CASSLAPFSTDTQYF	TGTGCCAGCAGCTTGGCGCCATTCAGCACAGATACGCAGTATTTT
TRBV29-1	TRBJ1-1	NA	CSASSGTEAFF	TGCAGCGCCTCCTCAGGGACTGAAGCTTTCTTT
TRBV5-1	TRBJ2-7	NA	CASSGRVSGQYF	TGCGCCAGCAGCGGAAGGGTATCGGGGCAGTACTTC
TRBV7-8	TRBJ2-7	NA	CASSRAVTYEQYF	TGTGCCAGCAGTCGGGCAGTGACCTACGAGCAGTACTTC
TRBV11-1	TRBJ2-2	TRBD2	CASSLVGSGRMAGELFF	TGTGCCAGCAGCTTAGTAGGTAGCGGGAGAATGGCCGGGGAGCTGTTTTTT
TRBV5-5	TRBJ1-1	NA	CASSLWHLNTEAFF	TGTGCCAGCAGCTTGTGGCACTTGAACACTGAAGCTTTCTTT
TRBV29-1	TRBJ1-1	TRBD1	CSVGTGNTEAFF	TGCAGCGTGGGGACAGGGAACACTGAAGCTTTCTTT
TRBV11-3	TRBJ2-1	NA	CASSWLEGEQFF	TGTGCCAGCAGCTGGCTAGAGGGTGAGCAGTTCTTC
TRBV5-1	TRBJ2-5	NA	CASSSRLFQETQYF	TGCGCCAGCAGCTCTCGACTATTCCAAGAGACCCAGTACTTC
TRBV7-9	TRBJ2-7	TRBD2	CASSPSRLAAYEQYF	TGTGCCAGCAGCCCCTCAAGACTAGCGGCCTACGAGCAGTACTTC
TRBV7-2	TRBJ2-5	NA	CASSSDGLTRQYF	TGTGCCAGCAGTAGTGATGGATTGACCCGTCAGTACTTC
TRBV30	TRBJ2-7	TRBD2	CAWATSGVPEQYF	TGTGCCTGGGCGACTAGCGGGGTTCCCGAGCAGTACTTC
TRBV7-2	TRBJ1-5	NA	CASSPSGVRALRDQPQHF	TGTGCCAGCAGCCCTAGCGGGGTTAGGGCGTTAAGGGATCAGCCCCAGCATTTT
TRBV15	TRBJ2-7	NA	CATSRDRGSYEQYF	TGTGCCACCAGCAGAGATAGGGGCTCCTACGAGCAGTACTTC